This entry lists 22 T cell receptor beta chains sequenced from one sample in a study of blood T cell repertoires in COVID-19. TCRdb's copy holds only in-frame clones and misses some; the assay was immunoSEQ multiplex PCR. The repertoire holds just over 650,000 clones, with about 90% as singletons. Sequences were obtained from peripheral blood. The receptor source for this set is a woman younger than 35 with acute or convalescent COVID-19.

The sample holds a few counts of this clone. This chain uses TRBV28 with TRBJ1-6; 10 nucleotides match TRBD1. The germline CDR1 and CDR2 sequences are MDHEN and SYDVKM. This CDR3 has 16 amino acids. The V segment lost 6 bases and the J segment 10 bases; nucleotides outside the gene matches: 12. CDR3 protein: CASRPPAGTGDSPLHF. CDR3 coding DNA: TGTGCCAGCAGACCGCCGGCCGGGACAGGGGACTCACCCCTCCACTTT.

CDR3 sequence: CASSNSGAEEQFF. In DNA, the CDR3 is TGTGCCAGCAGCAACTCAGGGGCCGAAGAGCAGTTCTTC. This chain uses TRBV5-5 with TRBJ2-1; tentatively, D is TRBD1 (6 bases). The CDR3 covers 13 residues. Germline CDR1 and CDR2: SGHKS and YYEKEE (reference sequence). The ends were cut back, 4 bases at V and 10 bases at J, with 15 bases in the middle.

The chain carries TRBV3-1 (or the pseudogene TRBV3-2) and TRBJ2-7; D is possibly TRBD2 (5 bases). The CDR3 has 16 amino acids. Trimming removed 4 bases at V and 2 bases at J, with 18 bases between. Looked up from germline, CDR1 is LGHDT and CDR2 is YNNKEL (reference sequence). DNA for the CDR3: TGTGCCAGCAGCCTTGAGGGAAGGGTCTCCCCCTACGAGCAGTACTTC. This gives the protein CASSLEGRVSPYEQYF.

The count of this clone is one. J is TRBJ1-5 and V is TRBV19; D is undetermined. The CDR3 is 14 residues long. Germline V gene lookup returns CDR1 LNHDA and CDR2 SQIVND (reference sequence). The V and J ends lost 8 bases and 2 bases respectively, with 13 bases between them. The CDR3 region is CASRPWEGNQPQHF. CDR3 in DNA: TGTGCCAGTCGGCCGTGGGAGGGCAATCAGCCCCAGCATTTT.

The chain carries TRBV6-6 and TRBJ1-2, with D possibly matching TRBD1 (6 bases). The CDR3 has 15 residues. CDR1 is MNHNY, CDR2 SVGAGI, per germline (reference sequence). V dropped 5 bases and J dropped 9 bases, with 22 bases sitting between them. CDR3 in amino acids: CASSTGQSQLASYTF. The CDR3, as DNA: TGTGCCAGCAGTACAGGACAGTCCCAGCTTGCGAGCTACACCTTC.

The chain combines TRBV5-6 with TRBJ1-2; 10 bases match TRBD1. Germline CDR1 SGHDT, CDR2 YYEEEE. This CDR3 has 14 amino acids. The V gene end was trimmed by 4 bases and the J gene end by 4 bases; junction bases not matched to a gene: 4. CDR3 bases: TGTGCCAGCAGCATCGGACAGGGGGGCTATGGCTACACCTTC. Translated: CASSIGQGGYGYTF.

The rearrangement uses TRBV11-1 and TRBJ2-1; unclear D gene. Germline values: CDR1 SGHAT, CDR2 FQDESV (reference sequence). The V end was cut by 1 base, the J end by 2 bases, with 9 bases between. This CDR3 contains 15 residues. The CDR3 nucleotides are TGTGCCAGCAGCTTAGATAGCCTAACCTACAATGAGCAGTTCTTC. As protein: CASSLDSLTYNEQFF.

This clone has just one count. This chain joins TRBV3-1 (or the pseudogene TRBV3-2) and TRBJ1-5; D is undetermined. The CDR3 runs 13 residues. CDR1 LGHDT and CDR2 YNNKEL come from the germline V gene (reference sequence). The V and J ends lost 1 base and 7 bases respectively, with 8 bases between them. The CDR3 region is CASSQGRRQPQHF. The CDR3 DNA is TGTGCCAGCAGCCAAGGAAGGCGGCAGCCCCAGCATTTT.

This rearrangement joins TRBV12-3 or TRBV12-4 to TRBJ1-6, with D possibly matching TRBD1 (6 bases). CDR3 length: 13 residues. Trimming removed 6 bases at V and 7 bases at J, with 10 bases between. The CDR3 loop reads CASSQGSNSPLHF. The CDR3 region has the DNA TGTGCCAGCAGCCAGGGGTCCAATTCACCCCTCCACTTT.

This clone was seen only once. The chain joins TRBV5-1 to TRBJ1-1; TRBD1 agrees at 7 bases. V was clipped by 4 bases and J by 5 bases; unmatched bases: 2. Per germline, CDR1 SGHRS and CDR2 YFSETQ. The CDR3 runs to 12 residues. The CDR3 sequence: CASSPGGTEAFF. CDR3 nucleotide sequence: TGCGCCAGCAGCCCAGGGGGAACTGAAGCTTTCTTT. The entire variable domain, with the rest obtained from reference TRBV5-1 and TRBJ1-1, is as follows: KAGVTQTPRYLIKTRGQQVTLSCSPISGHRSVSWYQQTPGQGLQFLFEYFSETQRNKGNFPGRFSGRQFSNSRSEMNVSTLELGDSALYLCASSPGGTEAFFGQGTRLTVV.

The V and J genes are TRBV13 and TRBJ2-7; 9 bases match TRBD1. V was pared by 5 bases and J by 4 bases, with 9 bases of the junction left unmatched. CDR1 PRHDT and CDR2 FYEKMQ come from the germline V gene (reference sequence). The CDR3 contains 15 residues. This CDR3 is CASSLNRDRVYEQYF. The CDR3 DNA sequence: TGTGCCAGCAGCCTAAACCGGGACAGGGTGTACGAGCAGTACTTC.

J is TRBJ2-3 and V is TRBV11-3, with TRBD1 matching 9 bases. CDR3 size: 18 residues. The germline V gene has CDR1 SGHNT and CDR2 YENEEA. With 5 bases clipped from V and 6 bases from J, the junction kept 18 bases outside the gene matches. CDR3 nucleotide sequence: TGTGCCAGCAGCGCCCCTCTCCGGGACAGGGAGCTTCGGGATACGCAGTATTTT. This gives the protein CASSAPLRDRELRDTQYF.

The genes are TRBV9 and TRBJ1-3; D is unclear. Germline V lookup: CDR1 SGDLS, CDR2 YYNGEE. V lost 3 bases and J lost 2, with 12 bases in between. There are 15 residues in the CDR3. The DNA of the CDR3 is TGTGCCAGCAGCGATCCCCTTTCTCCTGGAAACACCATATATTTT. It translates to CASSDPLSPGNTIYF.

V and J are TRBV4-2 and TRBJ2-5; the D gene is possibly TRBD1 (5 bases). From germline, CDR1 is LGHNA and CDR2 YNFKEQ. The CDR3 spans 14 residues. The V gene lost 1 base and the J gene lost 1 base, with 7 bases spanning the gap. CDR3 bases: TGTGCCAGCAGCCAAGGGGGCCTCCAAGAGACCCAGTACTTC. It codes for CASSQGGLQETQYF.

This rearrangement joins TRBV27 to TRBJ2-1; TRBD2 is a possible D gene (6 bases). CDR3 size: 14 residues. The V end was cut by 5 bases, the J end by 9 bases, with 17 bases between. Germline V lookup: CDR1 MNHEY, CDR2 SMNVEV (reference sequence). The CDR3 loop reads CASSPIPTRIEQFF. The DNA for the CDR3 is TGTGCCAGCAGTCCCATACCGACTAGAATTGAGCAGTTCTTC.

In its sample, this clone was seen once. The chain uses TRBV2 and TRBJ1-2; 9 nucleotides line up with TRBD1. V shed 8 bases and J 8 bases; nucleotides not matched to a gene: 9. Per the germline V gene, CDR1 is SNHLY and CDR2 is FYNNEI. The CDR3 length is 13 residues. CDR3 amino acids: CASGDRALRGYTF. The CDR3 bases are TGTGCCAGCGGGGACAGGGCCCTTCGGGGCTACACCTTC.

The count of this clone is one. The CDR3 DNA is TGTGCCAGCAGCGACAGGGGAGATACGCAGTATTTT. It codes for CASSDRGDTQYF. J is TRBJ2-3 and V is TRBV9; 7 positions match TRBD1. After removal of 3 bases from V and 5 bases from J, the junction contained 0 bases not matched to a gene. Germline CDR1 is SGDLS and CDR2 is YYNGEE. The CDR3 runs 12 residues.

This chain joins TRBV5-1 and TRBJ1-5; TRBD1 matches 7 bases. The germline V gene encodes CDR1 SGHRS and CDR2 YFSETQ. The CDR3 extends over 16 amino acids. V was clipped by 0 bases and J by 6 bases; unmatched bases: 9. The CDR3 nucleotides read TGCGCCAGCAGCTTGGAGGCAGGGGGGAATGGTCAGCCCCAGCATTTT. It specifies CASSLEAGGNGQPQHF.

The rearrangement links TRBV6-2 or TRBV6-3 to TRBJ1-1, with 7 bases that match TRBD1. The V segment lost 5 bases and the J segment 9 bases; nucleotides outside the gene matches: 6. The CDR3 has 12 residues. Germline-derived CDR1 and CDR2 are MNHEY and SVGEGT. The CDR3 here is CASSLIGGQAFF. The CDR3 DNA follows: TGTGCCAGCAGTCTAATAGGGGGCCAAGCTTTCTTT.

The chain recombines TRBV21-1 with TRBJ1-6; the table assigns TRBD1, which was not confirmed against the DNA. TRBV21-1 is noted as a pseudogene. The CDR3 length is 13 residues. The CDR3 nucleotides are TGTGCCGCAACAGGGGTTCTCAATTCACCCCTCCACTTT. Translating gives CAATGVLNSPLHF.

The chain couples TRBV4-2 to TRBJ2-7; 10 bases fit TRBD2. Trimming cost V 5 bases and J 2 bases; bases outside gene matches: 6. CDR1 and CDR2 from the germline V gene are LGHNA and YNFKEQ. The CDR3 consists of 15 residues. The CDR3 region is CASSETSGEAYEQYF. The CDR3 DNA reads TGTGCCAGCAGCGAAACTAGCGGGGAAGCCTACGAGCAGTACTTC.

The J gene is TRBJ1-5, the V gene TRBV30; 9 bases fit TRBD1. CDR3 length equals 15 residues. Germline trimming cut 2 bases from V and 5 bases from J; bases unmatched to any gene: 7. Germline CDR1 GTSNPN, CDR2 SVGIG (reference sequence). The CDR3 coding sequence is TGTGCCTGGAGTTCGATCGGGACAGGGTATCAGCCCCAGCATTTT. This translates into CAWSSIGTGYQPQHF.